This TCR beta chain was captured in a study of CD8+ T cells in alopecia areata. As for the study in general: In an open-label trial, patients got 5 to 10 mg tofacitinib twice daily. Study-wide points: The study found that many expanded lesional clones persisted in scalp and blood during tofacitinib. In lesional scalp, particularly from alopecia totalis/universalis, clonality was higher than in normal scalp.

The table lists this clone with many counts. Its antigen remains unidentified. The CDR3 loop spans 13 amino acids. Germline CDR1 SGHTA, CDR2 FQGTGA. V was shortened by 2 bases and J by 5 bases, with 4 bases between the two germline ends. Extracted RNA was reverse transcribed, and the resulting cDNA served as sequencing template. Only in-frame clones appear in the TCRdb table, and some are missing; sequencing was by immunoSEQ multiplex PCR. Of under 250,000 clones detected, about 58% appear once; the ten largest clones hold more than 1.5%. Noted treatment: oral pan-JAK inhibitor, 5-10 mg twice daily. Collection of lesional scalp punch biopsies and peripheral blood was performed in alopecia areata patients.

The gene calls are TRBV7-3 and TRBJ1-6; no reliable D call. The specimen comprised CD4+ T cells sorted from blood, sampled at week 4, from a patient treated with tofacitinib. This clonotype originated in a human donor with alopecia areata. The CDR3 spells CASSLRHNSPLHF. CDR3 nucleotides: TGTGCCAGCAGCTTACGCCATAATTCACCCCTCCACTTT.